One and the same sample provided the 21 T cell receptor beta chains below, sequenced in a study of CD8+CD57+ T cells in acquired aplastic anemia (dated by TCRdb to 2016 to 2019). The sequencer listed for this sample is Illumina HiSeq 2000. TCR beta VDJ combination and CDR3 sequence profiling used genomic DNA as the template. The public reads were quality trimmed at Q25 with fastp and then assembled into clones with MiXCR by TCRdb, keeping productive beta chains. Each entry is one CDR3 protein sequence, shown with its most common DNA and genes. The table for this sample lists 400,000 to 450,000 distinct CDR3 sequences; roughly 64% of them were counted only once. 4% of the sample is in the top ten clones. The sample taken for sequencing was sorted CD4+, CD8+, or CD8+CD57+ T cells (not recorded which) from PBMCs. The receptors derive from a human donor in good health, serving as a control.

This chain connects TRBV3-1 to TRBJ2-1, with D maybe TRBD1 (6 bases). V was trimmed by 4 bases and J by 9 bases, leaving 25 bases between them. This CDR3 has 17 amino acids. From germline, CDR1 is LGHDT and CDR2 YNNKEL (reference sequence). The CDR3 loop is CASSRAFTGYQSTEQFF. In DNA form, the CDR3 reads TGTGCCAGCAGCCGGGCCTTTACAGGGTACCAATCCACTGAGCAGTTCTTC.

This clonotype was observed a few times. A much bigger clone sits one base away, suggesting this may be a read error. The chain combines TRBV5-5 with TRBJ1-1; D remains unclear. Between the trimmed V and J ends, which lost 0 bases and 7 bases, there was a span of 13 bases. The CDR3 has 14 amino acids. Per the germline V gene, CDR1 is SGHKS and CDR2 is YYEKEE (reference sequence). The CDR3 reads CASSLDGYGGEAFF. As DNA, the CDR3 is TGTGCCAGCAGCTTGGACGGCTACGGCGGTGAAGCTTTCTTT. The variable domain in full, completed from reference TRBV5-5 and TRBJ1-1, reads DAGVTQSPTHLIKTRGQQVTLRCSPISGHKSVSWYQQVLGQGPQFIFQYYEKEERGRGNFPDRFSARQFPNYSSELNVNALLLGDSALYLCASSLDGYGGEAFFGQGTRLTVV.

The sample holds many counts of this clonotype. An end of the junction does not agree with germline; a read error may underlie this. The chain is built from TRBV5-8 and TRBJ1-3; maybe TRBD1 (5 bases). This CDR3 contains 15 residues. Looked up from germline, CDR1 is SGHTS and CDR2 is YDEGEE. The CDR3 bases are TGTGCCAGCAGCTTGGTCGGCAGGGCTGGAAGCACCATATATTTT. Amino acid sequence: CASSLVGRAGSTIYF. Full variable domain (remainder filled in from reference TRBV5-8 and TRBJ1-3): EAGVTQSPTHLIKTRGQQATLRCSPISGHTSVYWYQQALGLGLQFLLWYDEGEERNRGNFPPRFSGRQFPNYSSELNVNALELEDSALYLCASSLVGRAGSTIYFGEGSWLTVV.

The chain combines TRBV6-5 with TRBJ2-7; the D call may be TRBD1 or TRBD2 (6 bases each). The CDR3 extends over 16 amino acids. V lost 2 bases and J 3 bases, leaving 17 bases between the germline ends. Germline V lookup: CDR1 MNHEY, CDR2 SVGAGI. The CDR3 loop is CASSYRGRNLNYEQYF. The CDR3 bases are TGTGCCAGCAGTTACCGGGGGCGAAATCTAAACTACGAGCAGTACTTC.

This chain joins TRBV2 and TRBJ2-3; D gene ambiguous. Between the trimmed V and J ends, which lost 6 bases and 6 bases, there was a span of 16 bases. The CDR3 covers 14 residues. Germline loops: CDR1 SNHLY, CDR2 FYNNEI. CDR3 amino acids: CASSLAEYSDTQYF. In nucleotides, the CDR3 is TGTGCCAGCAGCTTGGCTGAGTACAGCGATACGCAGTATTTT.

V gene TRBV12-3 or TRBV12-4 combines with J gene TRBJ2-5; the D gene is possibly TRBD1 (6 bases). The CDR3 has 14 residues. Trimming removed 6 bases at V and 4 bases at J, with 15 bases between. CDR3 DNA: TGTGCCAGCAGCCAGGCGGGCAGGGGAGAGACCCAGTACTTC. It translates to CASSQAGRGETQYF.

A note on this clonotype: This CDR3 fails to terminate in the conserved phenylalanine or tryptophan, so it likely reflects a read error. It is unclear where the CDR3 begins or ends on the DNA, so no DNA is shown, and the CDR3 is as TCRdb lists it. This chain links TRBV7-9 with TRBJ2-7; whether TRBD1, the table's D call, matches the DNA was not checked. The CDR3 length is 12 residues, termini included. Germline values: CDR1 SEHNR, CDR2 FQNEAQ (reference sequence). The CDR3 region is CASSFSRGLQLY.

As to this clonotype: The missing conserved phenylalanine or tryptophan at the end of this CDR3 makes a read error likely. The DNA is omitted, as the CDR3 cannot be located on it reliably, and the CDR3 follows TCRdb's listing. The chain carries TRBV2 and TRBJ1-2. The CDR3 spans 15 amino acids, including both terminal residues. From germline, CDR1 is SNHLY and CDR2 FYNNEI. CDR3 protein: CAISFEGRTNYCYRH.

The CDR3 is CASSLLGEVGNTIYF. The CDR3 DNA follows: TGCGCCAGCAGCTTATTAGGGGAGGTTGGAAACACCATATATTTT. This rearrangement joins TRBV5-1 to TRBJ1-3; weak D call: TRBD1 (5 bases). The CDR3 is 15 residues long. The V gene's germline CDR1 is SGHRS and CDR2 YFSETQ. Trimming stripped 2 bases from V and 3 bases from J, with 12 bases between.

With respect to this clonotype: At one end the junction does not follow the germline gene, possibly because of a read error. The V and J genes are TRBV2 and TRBJ1-1, with TRBD1 matching over 7 bases. The CDR3 consists of 15 residues. Per germline, CDR1 SNHLY and CDR2 FYNNEI. CDR3 nucleotide sequence: TGTGCCAGCAGCTTAGATACAGGGGATAACACGGAAGCTTTCTTT. Its translation: CASSLDTGDNTEAFF.

This rearrangement joins TRBV11-2 to TRBJ1-5; 9 bases align to TRBD1. The J segment lost 5 bases and the V segment lost 4 bases, leaving 9 bases of the junction unmatched. This CDR3 region has 16 residues. Germline V gives CDR1 SGHAT, CDR2 FQNNGV. The CDR3 DNA reads TGTGCCAGCAGCTCCCTCCGGACAGGGGCGGATCAGCCCCAGCATTTT. It yields the protein CASSSLRTGADQPQHF.

In regard to this clonotype: Because it lacks the conserved phenylalanine or tryptophan at the end, this CDR3 is likely a read error. The DNA is omitted, as the CDR3 cannot be located on it reliably, and the CDR3 follows TCRdb's listing. The rearrangement joins TRBV7-9 to TRBJ2-5; the table names TRBD2, a call not compared with the DNA. 13 amino acids form the CDR3, both terminal residues included. CDR1 is SEHNR and CDR2 is FQNEAQ in the germline V gene (reference sequence). CDR3 region: CASSLSQAGKNSP.

Comment on this clonotype: Since the CDR3 does not end with the conserved phenylalanine or tryptophan, this likely comes from a read error. It is unclear where the CDR3 begins or ends on the DNA, so no DNA is shown, and the CDR3 is as TCRdb lists it. The chain has TRBV7-7 and TRBJ1-1; the D call in the table, TRBD1, was not verified against the DNA. From germline, CDR1 is SSHAT and CDR2 FNYEAQ (reference sequence). The CDR3 is 13 residues long, counting both termini. The chain's CDR3 is CASSRNRTDASFG.

The chain carries TRBV7-2 and TRBJ1-1; D is possibly TRBD1 (5 bases). The germline V gene encodes CDR1 SGHTA and CDR2 FQGNSA. With 3 bases removed from V and 6 bases from J, the gap between germline ends came to 11 bases. This CDR3 is built from 13 residues. CDR3 residues: CASSLSGHAEAFF. The CDR3 DNA follows: TGTGCCAGCAGCTTGTCTGGACACGCTGAAGCTTTCTTT.

The J gene is TRBJ2-7, the V gene TRBV7-2, with TRBD2 matching over 8 bases. CDR1 and CDR2 (germline): SGHTA, FQGNSA. V gave up 5 bases and J gave up 12 bases; unmatched junction bases: 15. There are 14 residues in the CDR3. The CDR3 loop is CASSPLGLGTGTYF. The CDR3 region has the DNA TGTGCCAGCAGCCCACTGGGACTAGGAACCGGGACGTACTTC.

The V call is TRBV28, the J call TRBJ2-1; 10 bases line up with TRBD2. Trimming cost V 5 bases and J 3 bases; bases outside gene matches: 13. The length of the CDR3 is 18 residues. Germline CDR1 MDHEN, CDR2 SYDVKM. CDR3 DNA sequence: TGTGCCAGCAGTCAAGCCTTATTTGCTAGCGGGGGCTACAATGAGCAGTTCTTC. It encodes CASSQALFASGGYNEQFF.

This clonotype occurred many times. The J gene is TRBJ1-2, the V gene TRBV12-3 or TRBV12-4; 7 bases fit TRBD1. The CDR3 is made up of 13 amino acids. Trimming removed 6 bases from V and 5 bases from J; junction bases left unmatched: 6. For the CDR3, the DNA is TGTGCCAGCAGAGAGGGGACAGCTTATGGCTACACCTTC. Encoded protein: CASREGTAYGYTF.

The chain has TRBV20-1 and TRBJ1-1, with D possibly matching TRBD1 (5 bases). This CDR3 has 16 amino acids. The germline CDR1 and CDR2 sequences are DFQATT and SNEGSKA (reference sequence). V lost 6 bases to trimming and J lost 2 bases, with 22 bases between them. This CDR3 reads CSADGGVGTVNTEAFF. The DNA of the CDR3 is TGCAGTGCCGACGGGGGTGTCGGCACTGTAAACACTGAAGCTTTCTTT.

J is TRBJ2-7 and V is TRBV7-9; D not resolved. Trimming took 5 bases from V and 6 from J, leaving 17 bases between them. The germline CDR1 and CDR2 sequences are SEHNR and FQNEAQ (reference sequence). The CDR3 is made up of 14 amino acids. The CDR3 DNA sequence: TGTGCCAGCAGCCCAGAGACACAAACGATCGAGCAGTACTTC. This translates into CASSPETQTIEQYF.

About this clonotype: Because it lacks the conserved phenylalanine or tryptophan at the end, this CDR3 is likely a read error. The limits of the CDR3 on the DNA are not certain, so only TCRdb's listed CDR3 is given. This sequence joins TRBV7-3 and TRBJ1-5; the D call of TRBD1 is as the table states it, not checked on the DNA. The CDR3 totals 13 residues, both ends included. Germline CDR1 is SGHTA and CDR2 is FQGTGA. CDR3 residues: CASSLGGGGDTQY.

Note on this clonotype: Mismatch with germline at one junction end may stem from a read error. V usage is TRBV2 and J usage is TRBJ2-7; TRBD2 matches 7 bases. The germline V gene has CDR1 SNHLY and CDR2 FYNNEI. The CDR3 is 14 residues long. The CDR3 DNA is TGTGCCACCAGCGGCGGGAGAGGAGTTTACGAGGAGTACTTC. It codes for CATSGGRGVYEEYF.